This entry lists 19 T cell receptor beta chains sequenced from one sample in a study of post-analysis software for immune sequencing data. The authors incorporated unique molecular identifiers into the TCR beta cDNA libraries. TCRdb independently ran MiXCR on the PCR reads; one entry per CDR3 protein. The sample lists roughly 410,000 distinct CDR3 sequences; roughly 35% were seen once. General observations from the study: Elevated frequency relative to controls characterized four or five TRBV segments in patients, TRBV5-6, TRBV5-1 and TRBV20-1 among them.

These TCRs are of unknown antigen specificity. Sequenced input: blood. The origin of the receptors is a girl aged 5-17 years with multiple sclerosis.

This chain links TRBV7-2 with TRBJ2-5; TRBD2 aligns across 9 bases. The junction had 9 bases not matched to a gene; V was cut back by 6 bases and J by 4 bases. The CDR3 is made up of 15 amino acids. Germline loops: CDR1 SGHTA, CDR2 FQGNSA. CDR3 loop: CASRLSGGRGETQYF. CDR3 DNA sequence: TGTGCCAGCAGACTAAGCGGGGGGCGGGGAGAGACCCAGTACTTC.

On this clonotype itself: A junction boundary mismatches the germline segment, possibly from a read error. The rearrangement joins TRBV4-1 to TRBJ2-1; 8 nucleotides line up with TRBD2. Germline assignment: CDR1 MGHRA and CDR2 YSYEKL. This CDR3 region has 14 residues. CDR3 protein: CANSLLAGYNEQFF. The CDR3 nucleotides read TGCGCCAACAGCCTTCTAGCGGGCTACAATGAGCAGTTCTTC.

This clonotype was counted a few times. The chain has TRBV12-3 or TRBV12-4 and TRBJ1-1; D is ambiguous. V was pared by 4 bases and J by 7 bases, with 7 bases between. The CDR3 loop spans 11 amino acids. For the CDR3, the DNA is TGTGCCAGCAGTTGGAGTTTTGAAGCTTTCTTT. Residues: CASSWSFEAFF.

This clonotype was found a few times. J is TRBJ1-2 and V is TRBV12-3 or TRBV12-4; 11 positions match TRBD1. V gave up 4 bases and J gave up 8 bases; unmatched junction bases: 12. There are 16 residues in the CDR3. This CDR3 is CASSSVARDRGKGYTF. The CDR3, as DNA: TGTGCCAGCAGTTCTGTCGCCCGGGACAGGGGGAAAGGCTACACCTTC.

The chain joins TRBV7-2 to TRBJ1-6, with a possible D match to TRBD1 (6 bases). The CDR3 contains 15 residues. Germline CDR1 SGHTA, CDR2 FQGNSA. V gave up 3 bases and J gave up 5 bases, with 11 bases separating them. CDR3 nucleotides: TGTGCCAGCAGCTTTATGGACAGAGATAATTCACCCCTCCACTTT. Translating it yields CASSFMDRDNSPLHF. Supplemented by reference TRBV7-2 and TRBJ1-6, the full variable domain reads GAGVSQSPSNKVTEKGKDVELRCDPISGHTALYWYRQSLGQGLEFLIYFQGNSAPDKSGLPSDRFSAERTGGSVSTLTIQRTQQEDSAVYLCASSFMDRDNSPLHFGNGTRLTVT.

V and J are TRBV7-2 and TRBJ2-1; 10 nucleotides align to TRBD2. The CDR3 is 15 residues long. Germline assignment: CDR1 SGHTA and CDR2 FQGNSA. Trimming removed 7 bases from V and 6 bases from J; junction bases left unmatched: 9. CDR3 in amino acids: CASNVSGRLGNEQFF. The CDR3 DNA is TGTGCCAGCAACGTTAGCGGGAGGTTGGGCAATGAGCAGTTCTTC.

V usage is TRBV6-2 or TRBV6-3 and J usage is TRBJ2-7; 7 bases line up with TRBD1. This CDR3 is built from 15 residues. Germline V gene data show CDR1 as MNHEY and CDR2 as SVGEGT. The ends lost 2 bases at V and 2 bases at J; junction bases unmatched: 6. The CDR3 spells CASSYPGQPPYEQYF. CDR3 sequence (DNA): TGTGCCAGCAGTTACCCGGGACAGCCCCCCTACGAGCAGTACTTC.

This clonotype was observed a handful of times. The rearrangement joins TRBV10-1 to TRBJ2-7; 7 bases line up with TRBD1. This CDR3 has 13 amino acids. Germline values: CDR1 WNHNN, CDR2 SYGVQD (reference sequence). V lost 5 bases, J lost 5 bases, and 6 bases stayed unmatched. This CDR3 is CASSSDRVDEQYF. The CDR3, as DNA: TGCGCCAGCAGTAGCGACAGGGTGGACGAGCAGTACTTC.

This clonotype was seen only a few times. The rearrangement uses TRBV6-5 and TRBJ2-1, with TRBD1 as a possible D gene (6 bases). This CDR3 comprises 14 residues. Germline V CDR1 and CDR2: MNHEY, SVGAGI. V lost 2 bases to trimming and J lost 3 bases, with 8 bases between them. CDR3: CASSYGGLYNEQFF. The CDR3 nucleotides read TGTGCCAGCAGTTACGGGGGCCTCTACAATGAGCAGTTCTTC.

This clonotype has more than one count but fewer than ten. The V gene is TRBV29-1, the J gene TRBJ2-1; TRBD2 aligns across 10 bases. The CDR3 consists of 15 residues. V was clipped by 3 bases and J by 6 bases; unmatched bases: 8. Germline CDR1 is SQVTM and CDR2 is ANQGSEA. DNA for the CDR3: TGCAGCGTTGATCGAAGCGGGGGGGGTGGCAATGAGCAGTTCTTC. Its protein product is CSVDRSGGGGNEQFF.

V is TRBV7-2 and J is TRBJ2-3; 7 positions match TRBD2. Germline V gene sequence: CDR1 SGHTA, CDR2 FQGNSA. The CDR3 totals 14 residues. The ends lost 6 bases at V and 4 bases at J; junction bases unmatched: 7. Here the CDR3 DNA reads TGTGCCAGCAGTCGAGGACTAGTGTCAGATACGCAGTATTTT. Translation gives CASSRGLVSDTQYF. Supplemented by reference TRBV7-2 and TRBJ2-3, the full variable domain reads GAGVSQSPSNKVTEKGKDVELRCDPISGHTALYWYRQSLGQGLEFLIYFQGNSAPDKSGLPSDRFSAERTGGSVSTLTIQRTQQEDSAVYLCASSRGLVSDTQYFGPGTRLTVL.

Comment on this clonotype: A read error may be the cause here, since a much bigger clone is one base away. The chain is built from TRBV4-2 and TRBJ2-1; D might be TRBD2 (6 bases). The CDR3 consists of 12 residues. Per germline, CDR1 LGHNA and CDR2 YNFKEQ. The V gene lost 3 bases and the J gene lost 8 bases, with 8 bases spanning the gap. The CDR3, as DNA: TGTGCCAGCAGCCAGCGACTAGATGAGCAGTTCTTC. As protein: CASSQRLDEQFF.

The chain has TRBV12-3 or TRBV12-4 and TRBJ2-1; D is perhaps TRBD1 or TRBD2 (5 bases each). V was clipped by 6 bases and J by 2 bases, with 14 bases between them. The CDR3 sequence is 15 residues long. This chain's CDR3 is CASSPRDGAYNEQFF. The CDR3 coding sequence is TGTGCCAGCAGCCCCCGGGACGGAGCCTACAATGAGCAGTTCTTC.

Only a few counts were recorded for this clonotype. The V call is TRBV5-1, the J call TRBJ2-3, with 9 bases fitting TRBD1. This CDR3 has 15 amino acids. Unmatched junction bases numbered 7, after V lost 2 bases and J lost 6 bases. Germline CDR1 is SGHRS and CDR2 is YFSETQ. The CDR3 region is CASSFGDRDHDTQYF. DNA of the CDR3: TGCGCCAGCAGCTTTGGGGACAGGGATCATGATACGCAGTATTTT. Together with reference TRBV5-1 and TRBJ2-3, the CDR3 gives the full variable domain: KAGVTQTPRYLIKTRGQQVTLSCSPISGHRSVSWYQQTPGQGLQFLFEYFSETQRNKGNFPGRFSGRQFSNSRSEMNVSTLELGDSALYLCASSFGDRDHDTQYFGPGTRLTVL.

V and J are TRBV9 and TRBJ2-5; possible D gene TRBD2, 6 bases. V lost 4 bases and J 4 bases, leaving 20 bases between the germline ends. The germline gives CDR1 SGDLS, CDR2 YYNGEE. This CDR3 spans 16 amino acids. CDR3 sequence reads: CASSSARGSRGETQYF. In nucleotides, the CDR3 is TGTGCCAGCAGCTCAGCACGGGGGTCGAGGGGAGAGACCCAGTACTTC.

V is TRBV7-9 and J is TRBJ2-1; 12 bases fit TRBD1. The CDR3 extends over 15 amino acids. CDR1 and CDR2 (germline): SEHNR, FQNEAQ (reference sequence). V was clipped by 5 bases and J by 8 bases; unmatched bases: 7. DNA of the CDR3: TGTGCCAGCAGCCGCGGGACAGGGGGCGTGTATGAGCAGTTCTTC. It yields the protein CASSRGTGGVYEQFF.

The chain uses TRBV4-1 and TRBJ2-4; D not resolved. Germline CDR1 is MGHRA and CDR2 is YSYEKL. Trimming took off 0 bases at V and 6 bases at J, with 18 bases between the two ends. CDR3 size: 17 residues. The CDR3 DNA reads TGCGCCAGCAGCCAAGATGAAGGCCCCAGAGTATCAAACATTCAGTACTTC. Translation gives CASSQDEGPRVSNIQYF.

V gene TRBV12-3 or TRBV12-4 combines with J gene TRBJ2-5; D is tentatively TRBD1 or TRBD2 (5 bases each). The CDR3 has 13 residues. V gave up 6 bases and J gave up 3 bases, with 11 bases separating them. The CDR3 is CASRGDWEETQYF. For the CDR3, the DNA is TGTGCCAGCAGGGGGGATTGGGAAGAGACCCAGTACTTC.

The V and J genes are TRBV9 and TRBJ2-2, with unresolved D. Germline V gene data show CDR1 as SGDLS and CDR2 as YYNGEE. Trimming removed 1 base from V and 0 bases from J, with 4 bases in between. This CDR3 has 14 amino acids. Here the CDR3 reads CASSVMSNTGELFF. Written as DNA, the CDR3 is TGTGCCAGCAGCGTAATGTCGAACACCGGGGAGCTGTTTTTT.